The source of this T cell receptor beta chain is a study of blood T cell repertoires in COVID-19. Per the germline V gene, CDR1 is MDHEN and CDR2 is SYDVKM. The CDR3 runs to 13 residues. With 7 bases removed from V and 5 bases from J, the gap between germline ends came to 11 bases. Profiling relied on immunoSEQ multiplex PCR, and the TCRdb table lists in-frame clones only, not all of them. The table shows more than 300,000 clones, with 92% occurring only once. The sample comprised PBMCs or T cells enriched from blood (not recorded which). The rearrangement joins TRBV28 to TRBJ1-4, with a weak D call TRBD1 (6 bases). This sequence was found in a woman younger than 45 who had recovered from COVID-19. CDR3 nucleotides: TGTGCCAGCACCACAGGGCTCAATGAAAAACTGTTTTTT. Translation gives CASTTGLNEKLFF.